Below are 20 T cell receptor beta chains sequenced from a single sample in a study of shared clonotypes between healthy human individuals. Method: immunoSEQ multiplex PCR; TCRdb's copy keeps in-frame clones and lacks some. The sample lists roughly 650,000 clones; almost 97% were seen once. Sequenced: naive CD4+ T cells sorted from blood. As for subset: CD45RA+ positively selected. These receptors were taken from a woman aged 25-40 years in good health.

The CDR3 here is CASQQGTSGSFSTGELFF. As DNA, the CDR3 is TGTGCCAGCCAGCAAGGGACTAGCGGGAGCTTTAGCACCGGGGAGCTGTTTTTT. The V call is TRBV5-4, the J call TRBJ2-2, with 14 bases aligning to TRBD2. The V segment lost 7 bases and the J segment 4 bases; nucleotides outside the gene matches: 12. Germline assignment: CDR1 SGHNT and CDR2 YYREEE (reference sequence). The CDR3 has 18 amino acids.

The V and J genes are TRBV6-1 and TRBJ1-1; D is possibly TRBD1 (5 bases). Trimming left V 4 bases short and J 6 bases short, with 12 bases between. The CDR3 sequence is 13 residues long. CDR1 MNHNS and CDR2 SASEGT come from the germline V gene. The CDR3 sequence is CASSGRRGAEAFF. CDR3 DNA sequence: TGTGCCAGCAGTGGTAGGAGGGGAGCTGAAGCTTTCTTT.

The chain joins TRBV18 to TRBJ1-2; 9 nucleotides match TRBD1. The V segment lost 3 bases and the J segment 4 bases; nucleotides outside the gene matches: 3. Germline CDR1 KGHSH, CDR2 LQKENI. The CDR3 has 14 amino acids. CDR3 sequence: CASSPGQGVYGYTF. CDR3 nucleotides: TGTGCCAGCTCACCGGGACAGGGCGTCTATGGCTACACCTTC. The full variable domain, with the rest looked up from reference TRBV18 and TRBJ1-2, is NAGVMQNPRHLVRRRGQEARLRCSPMKGHSHVYWYRQLPEEGLKFMVYLQKENIIDESGMPKERFSAEFPKEGPSILRIQQVVRGDSAAYFCASSPGQGVYGYTFGSGTRLTVV.

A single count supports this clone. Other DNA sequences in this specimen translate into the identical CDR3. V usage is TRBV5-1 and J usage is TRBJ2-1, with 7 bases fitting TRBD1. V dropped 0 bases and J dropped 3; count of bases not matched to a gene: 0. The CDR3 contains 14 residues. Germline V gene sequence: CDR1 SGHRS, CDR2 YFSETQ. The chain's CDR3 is CASSLGQGYNEQFF. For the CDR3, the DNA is TGCGCCAGCAGCTTGGGACAGGGCTACAATGAGCAGTTCTTC.

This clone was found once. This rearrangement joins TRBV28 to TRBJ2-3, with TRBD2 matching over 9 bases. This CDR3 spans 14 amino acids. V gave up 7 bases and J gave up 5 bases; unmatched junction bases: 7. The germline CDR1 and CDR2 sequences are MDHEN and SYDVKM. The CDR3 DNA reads TGTGCCAGCACTAGGGGCGGGAGGGAAGATACGCAGTATTTT. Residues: CASTRGGREDTQYF. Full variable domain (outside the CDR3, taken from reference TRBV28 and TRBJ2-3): DVKVTQSSRYLVKRTGEKVFLECVQDMDHENMFWYRQDPGLGLRLIYFSYDVKMKEKGDIPEGYSVSREKKERFSLILESASTNQTSMYLCASTRGGREDTQYFGPGTRLTVL.

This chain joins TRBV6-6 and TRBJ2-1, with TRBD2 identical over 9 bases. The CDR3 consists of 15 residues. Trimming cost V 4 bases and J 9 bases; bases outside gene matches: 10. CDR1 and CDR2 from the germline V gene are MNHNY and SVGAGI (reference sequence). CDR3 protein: CASSSRREGMAEQFF. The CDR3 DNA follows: TGTGCCAGCAGTTCCAGGCGGGAGGGAATGGCTGAGCAGTTCTTC.

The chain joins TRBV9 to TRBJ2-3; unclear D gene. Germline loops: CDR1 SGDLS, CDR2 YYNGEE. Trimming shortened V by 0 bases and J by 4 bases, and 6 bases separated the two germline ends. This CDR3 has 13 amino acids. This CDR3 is CASSVAVPDTQYF. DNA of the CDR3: TGTGCCAGCAGCGTAGCAGTTCCAGATACGCAGTATTTT. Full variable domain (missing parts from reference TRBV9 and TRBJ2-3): DSGVTQTPKHLITATGQRVTLRCSPRSGDLSVYWYQQSLDQGLQFLIQYYNGEERAKGNILERFSAQQFPDLHSELNLSSLELGDSALYFCASSVAVPDTQYFGPGTRLTVL.

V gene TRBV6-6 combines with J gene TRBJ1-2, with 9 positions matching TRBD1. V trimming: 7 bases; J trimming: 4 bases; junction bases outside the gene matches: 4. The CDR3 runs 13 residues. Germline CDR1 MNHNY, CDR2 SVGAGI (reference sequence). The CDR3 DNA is TGTGCCAGCATTGGACAGGGGACCTATGGCTACACCTTC. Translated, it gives CASIGQGTYGYTF.

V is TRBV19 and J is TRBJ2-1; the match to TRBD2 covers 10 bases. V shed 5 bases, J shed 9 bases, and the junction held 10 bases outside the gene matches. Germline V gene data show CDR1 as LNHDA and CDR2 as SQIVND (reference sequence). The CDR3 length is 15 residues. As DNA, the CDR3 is TGTGCCAGTAGTCCTTCTAGCGGGAGTCACGCTGAGCAGTTCTTC. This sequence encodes CASSPSSGSHAEQFF.

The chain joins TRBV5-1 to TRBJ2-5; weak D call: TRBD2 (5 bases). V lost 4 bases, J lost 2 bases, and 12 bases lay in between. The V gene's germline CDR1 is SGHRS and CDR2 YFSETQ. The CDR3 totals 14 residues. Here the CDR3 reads CASSRAVRQETQYF. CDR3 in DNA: TGCGCCAGCAGCAGAGCGGTTCGTCAAGAGACCCAGTACTTC.

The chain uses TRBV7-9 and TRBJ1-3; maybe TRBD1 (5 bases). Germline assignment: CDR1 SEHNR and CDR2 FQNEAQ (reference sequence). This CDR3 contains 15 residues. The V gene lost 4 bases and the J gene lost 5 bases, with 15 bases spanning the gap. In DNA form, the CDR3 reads TGTGCCAGCAGCTCAGGGACTGTCCGCCGAAACACCATATATTTT. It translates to CASSSGTVRRNTIYF.

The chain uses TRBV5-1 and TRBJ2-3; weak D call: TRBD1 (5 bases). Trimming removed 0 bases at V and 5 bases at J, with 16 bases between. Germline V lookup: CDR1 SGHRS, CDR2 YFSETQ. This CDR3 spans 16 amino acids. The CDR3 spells CASSLAGQGVGDTQYF. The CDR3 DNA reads TGCGCCAGCAGCTTGGCCGGGCAGGGTGTAGGAGATACGCAGTATTTT.

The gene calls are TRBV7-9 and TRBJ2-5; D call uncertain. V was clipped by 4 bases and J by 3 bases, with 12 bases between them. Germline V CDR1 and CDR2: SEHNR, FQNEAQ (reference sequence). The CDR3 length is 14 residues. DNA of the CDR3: TGTGCCAGCAGCTCTGGGATGTCTAAAGAGACCCAGTACTTC. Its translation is CASSSGMSKETQYF.

Here the CDR3 DNA reads TGTGCCAGCAGCTCCGCCGGGACGGTTAGAACGGATGAGCAGTTCTTC. Encoded protein: CASSSAGTVRTDEQFF. The V and J genes are TRBV5-4 and TRBJ2-1; possibly TRBD1 or TRBD2 for D (5 bases each). The CDR3 runs to 16 residues. V was clipped by 3 bases and J by 8 bases, with 21 bases between them. Per germline, CDR1 SGHNT and CDR2 YYREEE (reference sequence).

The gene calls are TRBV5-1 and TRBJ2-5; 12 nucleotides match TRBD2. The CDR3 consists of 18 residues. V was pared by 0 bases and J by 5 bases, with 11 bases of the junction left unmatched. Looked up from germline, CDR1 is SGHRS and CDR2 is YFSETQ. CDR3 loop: CASSLGWLASGRGETQYF. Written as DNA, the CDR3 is TGCGCCAGCAGCTTGGGTTGGCTAGCTAGCGGGAGGGGCGAGACCCAGTACTTC.

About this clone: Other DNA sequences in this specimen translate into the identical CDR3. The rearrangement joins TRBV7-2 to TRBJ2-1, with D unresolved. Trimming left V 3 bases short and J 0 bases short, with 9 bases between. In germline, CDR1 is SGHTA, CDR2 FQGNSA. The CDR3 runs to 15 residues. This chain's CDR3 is CASSLDGSSYNEQFF. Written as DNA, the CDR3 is TGTGCCAGCAGCTTGGACGGAAGCTCCTACAATGAGCAGTTCTTC.

CDR3 sequence (DNA): TGTGCCAGCGCCTCAAATGGAGGCGACAATCAGCCCCAGCATTTT. Its protein is CASASNGGDNQPQHF. The chain employs TRBV7-8 and TRBJ1-5; D ambiguous. Per the germline V gene, CDR1 is SGHVS and CDR2 is FQNEAQ. The length of the CDR3 is 15 residues. Trimming left V 8 bases short and J 3 bases short, with 17 bases between.

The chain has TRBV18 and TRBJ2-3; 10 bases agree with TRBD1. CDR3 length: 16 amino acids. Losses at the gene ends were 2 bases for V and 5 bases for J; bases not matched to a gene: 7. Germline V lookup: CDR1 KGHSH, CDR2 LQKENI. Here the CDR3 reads CASSPLGTGAGDTQYF. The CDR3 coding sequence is TGTGCCAGCTCACCATTGGGGACAGGGGCCGGAGATACGCAGTATTTT.

The chain's CDR3 is CASSGSQGRDYEQYF. The CDR3 nucleotides read TGTGCCAGCAGTGGCTCTCAGGGAAGGGACTACGAGCAGTACTTC. The chain carries TRBV6-1 and TRBJ2-7, with D perhaps matching TRBD1 (5 bases). With 4 bases removed from V and 3 bases from J, the gap between germline ends came to 16 bases. In germline, CDR1 is MNHNS, CDR2 SASEGT. CDR3 length: 15 amino acids.

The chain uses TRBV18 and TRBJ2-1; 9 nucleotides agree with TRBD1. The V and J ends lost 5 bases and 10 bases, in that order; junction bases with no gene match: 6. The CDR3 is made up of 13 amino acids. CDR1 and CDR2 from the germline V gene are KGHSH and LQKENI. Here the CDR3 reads CASSGDRAGEQFF. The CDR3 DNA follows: TGTGCCAGCTCAGGGGACAGGGCGGGAGAGCAGTTCTTC.